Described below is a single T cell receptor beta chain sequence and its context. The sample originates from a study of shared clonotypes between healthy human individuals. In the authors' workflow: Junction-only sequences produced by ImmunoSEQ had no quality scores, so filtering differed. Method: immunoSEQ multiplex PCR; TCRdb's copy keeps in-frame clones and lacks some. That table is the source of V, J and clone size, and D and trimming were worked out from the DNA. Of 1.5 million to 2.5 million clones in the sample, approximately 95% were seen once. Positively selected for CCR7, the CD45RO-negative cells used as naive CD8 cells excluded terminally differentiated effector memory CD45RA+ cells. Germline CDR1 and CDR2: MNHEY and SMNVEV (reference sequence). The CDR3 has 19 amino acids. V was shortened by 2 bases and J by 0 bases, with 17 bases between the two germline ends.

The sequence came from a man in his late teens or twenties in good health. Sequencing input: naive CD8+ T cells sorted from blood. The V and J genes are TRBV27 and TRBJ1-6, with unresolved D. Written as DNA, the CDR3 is TGTGCCAGCAGTTTAATCGCCGTAGGAGGCATCTCCTATAATTCACCCCTCCACTTT. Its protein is CASSLIAVGGISYNSPLHF.